The present entry profiles one TCR beta chain with its context. Recovery among Cohort 3 donors was established by two negative PCRs, clearance, or symptom resolution. The CDR3 is 16 residues long. Trimming at V came to 6 bases and at J to 5 bases, leaving 14 bases not matched to a gene. In germline, CDR1 is MNHEY, CDR2 SMNVEV (reference sequence). Profiling relied on immunoSEQ multiplex PCR, and the TCRdb table lists in-frame clones only, not all of them. The sample yields about 270,000 clones, around 89% seen once. This record comes from a study of blood T cell repertoires in COVID-19. About the research overall: Some COVID-19 samples were acute and others convalescent; all came from the United States, Italy and Spain. PBMCs, B-cell-depleted T cells, or T cells were the source of the cDNA or gDNA that made up the material.

This chain uses TRBV27 with TRBJ2-5; 8 bases agree with TRBD2. Sample: PBMCs or T cells enriched from blood (not recorded which). The source is a woman aged 45-65 years who had recovered from COVID-19. CDR3 in DNA: TGTGCCAGCAGCTCCGGACTAGCTTCATCCCGGGAGACCCAGTACTTC. Its translation is CASSSGLASSRETQYF.